Below, 25 T cell receptor beta chains from the same sample are listed, as sequenced in a study of blood T cell repertoires in COVID-19. TCRdb's copy holds only in-frame clones and misses some; the assay was immunoSEQ multiplex PCR. The table lists 130,000 to 150,000 clones, 84% of them singletons. The sample taken for sequencing was peripheral blood. These receptors were obtained from a man aged 55 to 70 with active or convalescent COVID-19.

The rearrangement links TRBV6-4 to TRBJ1-2, with 9 bases fitting TRBD1. The germline CDR1 and CDR2 sequences are MRHNA and SNTAGT. This CDR3 has 16 amino acids. The V gene end was trimmed by 0 bases and the J gene end by 5 bases; junction bases not matched to a gene: 7. In nucleotides, the CDR3 is TGTGCCAGCAGTGACTCGCCGGGACAGGGAACTTATGGCTACACCTTC. Its protein is CASSDSPGQGTYGYTF.

The V call is TRBV3-1 (or the pseudogene TRBV3-2), the J call TRBJ1-3; D is possibly TRBD1 (5 bases). This CDR3 has 17 residues. Germline V gives CDR1 LGHDT, CDR2 YNNKEL (reference sequence). Trimming cost V 2 bases and J 3 bases, with 17 bases left between them. CDR3 DNA sequence: TGTGCCAGCAGCCAAAAGGGGCAGGGTCTCCTTGGAAACACCATATATTTT. It translates to CASSQKGQGLLGNTIYF.

This chain links TRBV19 with TRBJ2-2; TRBD2 matches 8 bases. The CDR3 extends over 15 amino acids. The germline V gene has CDR1 LNHDA and CDR2 SQIVND (reference sequence). The J segment lost 5 bases and the V segment lost 8 bases, leaving 10 bases of the junction unmatched. The CDR3 is CASRSRGGMTGELFF. DNA of the CDR3: TGTGCCAGTCGCTCCCGGGGGGGCATGACCGGGGAGCTGTTTTTT. The full variable domain, in which reference TRBV19 and TRBJ2-2 provide the parts outside the CDR3, is DGGITQSPKYLFRKEGQNVTLSCEQNLNHDAMYWYRQDPGQGLRLIYYSQIVNDFQKGDIAEGYSVSREKKESFPLTVTSAQKNPTAFYLCASRSRGGMTGELFFGEGSRLTVL.

This clone was counted between two and nine times. This sequence joins TRBV11-2 and TRBJ1-3; perhaps TRBD1 as D (6 bases). The CDR3 length is 13 residues. Between the trimmed V and J ends, which lost 3 bases and 7 bases, there was a span of 10 bases. Germline loops: CDR1 SGHAT, CDR2 FQNNGV. CDR3 protein: CASSFEGGNTIYF. Written as DNA, the CDR3 is TGTGCCAGCAGCTTCGAGGGGGGGAACACCATATATTTT. Looking up the rest from reference TRBV11-2 and TRBJ1-3 gives the full variable domain: EAGVAQSPRYKIIEKRQSVAFWCNPISGHATLYWYQQILGQGPKLLIQFQNNGVVDDSQLPKDRFSAERLKGVDSTLKIQPAKLEDSAVYLCASSFEGGNTIYFGEGSWLTVV.

The J gene is TRBJ1-1, the V gene TRBV5-1; TRBD1 matches at 8 bases. V lost 4 bases, J lost 6 bases, and 11 bases stayed unmatched. This CDR3 comprises 15 residues. Germline V gene lookup returns CDR1 SGHRS and CDR2 YFSETQ. In DNA form, the CDR3 reads TGCGCCAGCAGCCCGGGGAACAGGGGGTTGTCTGAAGCTTTCTTT. Encoded protein: CASSPGNRGLSEAFF.

The chain joins TRBV7-6 to TRBJ2-5, with 9 nucleotides matching TRBD2. The CDR3 loop spans 17 amino acids. Germline CDR1 reads SGHVS; CDR2 reads FNYEAQ. V dropped 2 bases and J dropped 2; count of bases not matched to a gene: 9. DNA for the CDR3: TGTGCCAGCAGCTTAATTTTTGGCGCGGGAGGGCAAGAGACCCAGTACTTC. Translation gives CASSLIFGAGGQETQYF.

J is TRBJ1-2 and V is TRBV12-3 or TRBV12-4; no clear D. Trimming shortened V by 2 bases and J by 7 bases, and 11 bases separated the two germline ends. The CDR3 is 13 amino acids. The CDR3 loop reads CASSLIREAGYTF. CDR3 sequence (DNA): TGTGCCAGCAGTTTAATCCGGGAAGCTGGCTACACCTTC.

The CDR3 protein is CASSLVSSRWSDTQYF. In DNA, the CDR3 is TGCGCCAGCAGCTTGGTATCCAGCAGGTGGTCAGATACGCAGTATTTT. The genes are TRBV5-1 and TRBJ2-3; D remains unclear. This CDR3 contains 16 residues. From germline, CDR1 is SGHRS and CDR2 YFSETQ. Trimming took 0 bases from V and 4 from J, leaving 15 bases between them.

The chain carries TRBV27 and TRBJ2-3, with D maybe TRBD1 (5 bases). The V end was cut by 7 bases, the J end by 6 bases, with 11 bases between. Germline values: CDR1 MNHEY, CDR2 SMNVEV (reference sequence). The CDR3 has 12 residues. The CDR3 DNA reads as TGTGCCAGCACTAACCAGGGTGATACGCAGTATTTT. It encodes CASTNQGDTQYF.

The V gene is TRBV19, the J gene TRBJ2-3; 8 bases fit TRBD1. The ends lost 5 bases at V and 2 bases at J; junction bases unmatched: 3. The CDR3 is made up of 14 amino acids. Germline V gives CDR1 LNHDA, CDR2 SQIVND (reference sequence). CDR3 in amino acids: CASSLDRATDTQYF. DNA for the CDR3: TGTGCCAGTAGTTTGGACAGGGCCACAGATACGCAGTATTTT.

The genes are TRBV14 and TRBJ2-7, with D possibly matching TRBD2 (5 bases). The CDR3 sequence is 14 residues long. CDR1 and CDR2 (germline): SGHDN, FVKESK. V dropped 2 bases and J dropped 5 bases, with 13 bases sitting between them. CDR3 amino acids: CASSQLAGIDEQYF. CDR3 coding DNA: TGTGCCAGCAGCCAACTCGCCGGGATAGACGAGCAGTACTTC. The full variable domain, rest sourced from reference TRBV14 and TRBJ2-7, is EAGVTQFPSHSVIEKGQTVTLRCDPISGHDNLYWYRRVMGKEIKFLLHFVKESKQDESGMPNNRFLAERTGGTYSTLKVQPAELEDSGVYFCASSQLAGIDEQYFGPGTRLTVT.

The chain couples TRBV2 to TRBJ2-5, with 7 bases identical to TRBD1. CDR1 SNHLY and CDR2 FYNNEI come from the germline V gene. Germline trimming cut 3 bases from V and 14 bases from J; bases unmatched to any gene: 12. The CDR3 totals 13 residues. The CDR3 protein is CASSDETGDKAYF. In DNA form, the CDR3 reads TGTGCCAGCAGTGACGAAACAGGGGACAAGGCCTACTTC.

The CDR3 protein is CASGFLDRNTEAFF. CDR3 in DNA: TGTGCCAGCGGATTCTTAGACAGGAACACTGAAGCTTTCTTT. The J gene is TRBJ1-1, the V gene TRBV27; the D gene is possibly TRBD1 (5 bases). The V end lost 8 bases, the J end lost 1 base, and 14 bases lay between the germline ends. The CDR3 totals 14 residues. Germline values: CDR1 MNHEY, CDR2 SMNVEV (reference sequence).

The chain has TRBV27 and TRBJ1-2; the D gene is possibly TRBD1 (6 bases). The CDR3 contains 11 residues. V lost 10 bases to trimming and J lost 8 bases, with 14 bases between them. Germline assignment: CDR1 MNHEY and CDR2 SMNVEV (reference sequence). CDR3 nucleotides: TGTGCCACTTTCGACAGGTTCGGCTACACCTTC. Encoded protein: CATFDRFGYTF.

The chain uses TRBV9 and TRBJ1-2; tentatively, D is TRBD1 (6 bases). V was cut by 4 bases and J by 6 bases, with 16 bases left in between. Germline V CDR1 and CDR2: SGDLS, YYNGEE. There are 14 residues in the CDR3. CDR3 sequence (DNA): TGTGCCAGCAGCCCCCTCGGGACACCAGATGGCTACACCTTC. It yields the protein CASSPLGTPDGYTF.

This clone was counted between two and nine times. The rearrangement joins TRBV6-5 to TRBJ2-1, with TRBD2 matching 14 bases. CDR1 is MNHEY, CDR2 SVGAGI, per germline. Trimming took 6 bases from V and 9 from J; bases not matched to a gene: 7. The CDR3 runs 15 residues. Written as DNA, the CDR3 is TGTGCCAGCAGCTACGGGACTAGCGGGAGTCTTGAGCAGTTCTTC. Protein: CASSYGTSGSLEQFF.

The V and J genes are TRBV30 and TRBJ2-7; D not resolved. The CDR3 contains 12 residues. Between the trimmed V and J ends, which lost 1 base and 3 bases, there was a span of 7 bases. Germline-derived CDR1 and CDR2 are GTSNPN and SVGIG (reference sequence). As DNA, the CDR3 is TGTGCCTGGAGTGGGCCCTTCTACGAGCAGTACGTC. Amino acid sequence: CAWSGPFYEQYV.

The chain has TRBV27 and TRBJ2-7; D is perhaps TRBD1 (6 bases). Trimming left V 1 base short and J 7 bases short, with 17 bases between. Germline lookup yields CDR1 MNHEY and CDR2 SMNVEV (reference sequence). The CDR3 length is 15 residues. The CDR3 nucleotides read TGTGCCAGCAGTTTATACGGGACACCGGGTTTGGAGCAGTACTTC. Its protein product is CASSLYGTPGLEQYF.

The rearrangement joins TRBV5-1 to TRBJ2-3, with 11 bases matching TRBD2. Germline V gives CDR1 SGHRS, CDR2 YFSETQ. V was clipped by 4 bases and J by 0 bases; unmatched bases: 13. This CDR3 comprises 19 residues. The CDR3 spells CASSLRLAGWPSSTDTQYF. The DNA of the CDR3 is TGCGCCAGCAGCCTAAGACTAGCGGGGTGGCCTTCTAGCACAGATACGCAGTATTTT.

This clone was counted a single time. This chain joins TRBV11-3 and TRBJ1-2; D is uncertain. Germline V gene lookup returns CDR1 SGHNT and CDR2 YENEEA. The CDR3 is made up of 17 amino acids. V lost 0 bases to trimming and J lost 0 bases, with 14 bases between them. For the CDR3, the DNA is TGTGCCAGCAGCTTAGATTACGGCGGGAAGACTAACTATGGCTACACCTTC. This sequence encodes CASSLDYGGKTNYGYTF.

The chain employs TRBV9 and TRBJ2-3; a weak D match, TRBD2 (6 bases). Trimming removed 3 bases at V and 5 bases at J, with 16 bases between. This CDR3 spans 15 amino acids. The germline CDR1 and CDR2 sequences are SGDLS and YYNGEE. CDR3: CASSADVTRQDTQYF. In DNA, the CDR3 is TGTGCCAGCAGCGCGGACGTGACTAGGCAAGATACGCAGTATTTT.

This chain joins TRBV12-3 or TRBV12-4 and TRBJ1-1; TRBD1 is a possible D gene (6 bases). The V end was cut by 6 bases, the J end by 8 bases, with 13 bases between. The CDR3 has 12 amino acids. CDR3 sequence: CASSLGTLEAFF. DNA for the CDR3: TGTGCCAGCAGCCTAGGGACACTGGAAGCTTTCTTT.

The CDR3 DNA follows: TGCGCCAGCAGCCAAGATTTACAGGGAAACACTGAAGCTTTCTTT. This sequence encodes CASSQDLQGNTEAFF. The rearrangement links TRBV4-3 to TRBJ1-1, with D tentatively TRBD1 (6 bases). Per germline, CDR1 LGHNA and CDR2 YSLEER. The V and J ends lost 0 bases and 2 bases respectively, with 10 bases between them. There are 15 residues in the CDR3.

The chain uses TRBV7-2 and TRBJ2-2; 10 nucleotides agree with TRBD2. V was clipped by 6 bases and J by 0 bases; unmatched bases: 4. Per germline, CDR1 SGHTA and CDR2 FQGNSA. The CDR3 covers 16 residues. The CDR3 spells CASRPSGSTNTGELFF. The CDR3 DNA reads TGTGCCAGCAGGCCTAGCGGGAGTACGAACACCGGGGAGCTGTTTTTT.

The J gene is TRBJ2-1, the V gene TRBV5-4; 7 positions agree with TRBD2. This CDR3 contains 14 residues. V gave up 7 bases and J gave up 5 bases; unmatched junction bases: 9. Germline assignment: CDR1 SGHNT and CDR2 YYREEE (reference sequence). The CDR3 nucleotides are TGTGCCAGCCTCAGGCCGGGGGGACACAATGAGCAGTTCTTC. This codes for CASLRPGGHNEQFF.